Below, 26 T cell receptor beta chains from the same sample are listed, as sequenced in a study of T cell repertoires in cytomegalovirus infection. A single record per CDR3 protein comes from TCRdb applying MiXCR to the reads. The sample yields under 120,000 distinct CDR3 sequences, less than 55% seen once. No antigen has been assigned to these receptors. The sequencing used CD8+ T cells from cultured PBMCs, collected from culture after CMV antigen stimulation. These receptors were taken from a human donor in good health (CMV status not recorded). Some clones in this sample may be carry-over from other donors' samples.

DNA of the CDR3: TGTGCCAGCAGTCAAGACAGGGTGTATGGCTACACCTTC. It translates to CASSQDRVYGYTF. This chain joins TRBV12-3 or TRBV12-4 and TRBJ1-2; 7 nucleotides line up with TRBD1. This CDR3 has 13 amino acids. Trimming took 5 bases from V and 5 from J; bases not matched to a gene: 5.

This rearrangement joins TRBV4-1 to TRBJ2-1; possibly TRBD1 for D (6 bases). V dropped 1 base and J dropped 4 bases, with 11 bases sitting between them. The germline gives CDR1 MGHRA, CDR2 YSYEKL. The CDR3 totals 15 residues. The CDR3 DNA reads TGCGCCAGCAGCCAAGCCGAGGACAGATACAATGAGCAGTTCTTC. Encoded protein: CASSQAEDRYNEQFF.

This clonotype has only a few counts. The V call is TRBV7-2, the J call TRBJ2-5; D may be TRBD2 (6 bases). V lost 1 base to trimming and J lost 6 bases, with 12 bases between them. This CDR3 spans 14 amino acids. The germline CDR1 and CDR2 sequences are SGHTA and FQGNSA. Written as DNA, the CDR3 is TGTGCCAGCAGCTTAGTGGGACTGGTGCAGACCCAGTACTTC. It is translated as CASSLVGLVQTQYF.

This clonotype was counted only a few times. The chain carries TRBV6-8 and TRBJ2-3; possibly TRBD1 for D (8 bases). Germline loops: CDR1 MNHGY, CDR2 SAAAGT. The V end lost 6 bases, the J end lost 0 bases, and 13 bases lay between the germline ends. The CDR3 has 15 amino acids. CDR3 in amino acids: CASSGGTGSTDTQYF. CDR3 nucleotides: TGTGCCAGCAGCGGGGGGACAGGAAGCACAGATACGCAGTATTTT.

This chain links TRBV7-9 with TRBJ2-7; 13 positions match TRBD2. Germline values: CDR1 SEHNR, CDR2 FQNEAQ (reference sequence). This CDR3 region has 17 residues. The junction had 14 bases not matched to a gene; V was cut back by 5 bases and J by 7 bases. CDR3 region: CASSGSRLAGGPLEQYF. The CDR3 DNA follows: TGTGCCAGCAGCGGAAGCAGACTAGCGGGGGGCCCACTTGAGCAGTACTTC.

V gene TRBV7-9 combines with J gene TRBJ1-1, with a possible D match to TRBD1 (6 bases). This CDR3 region has 14 residues. V was shortened by 8 bases and J by 3 bases, with 16 bases between the two germline ends. Looked up from germline, CDR1 is SEHNR and CDR2 is FQNEAQ (reference sequence). The CDR3 bases are TGTGCCAGCCGGTCTGGGGGGCTGGACACTGAAGCTTTCTTT. Protein: CASRSGGLDTEAFF.

J is TRBJ2-3 and V is TRBV12-3 or TRBV12-4; D gene uncertain. The V end was cut by 5 bases, the J end by 4 bases, with 16 bases between. This CDR3 has 15 residues. The CDR3 sequence: CASSVGISRPDTQYF. CDR3 DNA sequence: TGTGCCAGCAGTGTAGGTATTTCTAGGCCAGATACGCAGTATTTT.

A word on this clonotype: The CDR3 does not close with the conserved phenylalanine or tryptophan, likely indicating a read error. The CDR3 here is CASSNPRLTYEQYS. CDR3 coding DNA: TGTGCCAGCAGTAATCCTAGATTAACCTACGAGCAGTACTCC. This chain joins TRBV6-6 and TRBJ2-7; no firm D call. V lost 5 bases and J 2 bases, leaving 13 bases between the germline ends. This CDR3 is built from 14 residues. CDR1 MNHNY and CDR2 SVGAGI come from the germline V gene (reference sequence).

This clonotype came up once. V gene TRBV12-3 or TRBV12-4 combines with J gene TRBJ2-7, with D hard to call. The germline V and J ends were trimmed by 6 bases and 4 bases, with 13 bases remaining between them. CDR3 length: 13 amino acids. The CDR3 here is CASSAPELYEQYF. In nucleotides, the CDR3 is TGTGCCAGCAGCGCCCCGGAGCTATACGAGCAGTACTTC.

This clonotype was detected once. J is TRBJ1-4 and V is TRBV7-6; no reliable D call. Germline-derived CDR1 and CDR2 are SGHVS and FNYEAQ. V shed 0 bases and J shed 0 bases, with 8 bases lying between them. The CDR3 runs to 16 residues. As DNA, the CDR3 is TGTGCCAGCAGCTTAGCGCTGGGTGCAACTAATGAAAAACTGTTTTTT. Residues: CASSLALGATNEKLFF.

The rearrangement joins TRBV18 to TRBJ1-1, with a possible D match to TRBD1 (5 bases). Germline V gene lookup returns CDR1 KGHSH and CDR2 LQKENI. Between the trimmed V and J ends, which lost 3 bases and 8 bases, there was a span of 13 bases. This CDR3 contains 13 residues. CDR3 in DNA: TGTGCCAGCTCACCTGAGGGGTGGTTAGAAGCTTTCTTT. Protein sequence: CASSPEGWLEAFF.

This clonotype was detected ten times or more. The V gene is TRBV7-6, the J gene TRBJ2-7; D gene unclear. V dropped 4 bases and J dropped 0 bases, with 4 bases sitting between them. The CDR3 length is 12 residues. The germline V gene encodes CDR1 SGHVS and CDR2 FNYEAQ. The chain's CDR3 is CASSSNSYEQYF. The CDR3 DNA reads as TGTGCCAGCAGCTCCAACTCCTACGAGCAGTACTTC.

This clonotype is deemed medium-sized. The rearrangement uses TRBV20-1 and TRBJ2-5, with 11 bases identical to TRBD2. V was clipped by 6 bases and J by 0 bases; unmatched bases: 6. This CDR3 comprises 15 residues. CDR1 and CDR2 from the germline V gene are DFQATT and SNEGSKA (reference sequence). The CDR3, as DNA: TGCAGTGCGACTTCACTAGCGGGGGACCAAGAGACCCAGTACTTC. It specifies CSATSLAGDQETQYF.

This clonotype was observed a few times. V usage is TRBV7-6 and J usage is TRBJ1-1; D possibly corresponds to TRBD1 (5 bases). This CDR3 is 14 amino acids long. V shed 5 bases and J shed 1 base, with 11 bases lying between them. The germline V gene has CDR1 SGHVS and CDR2 FNYEAQ. The CDR3 sequence: CASSPLDTNTEAFF. For the CDR3, the DNA is TGTGCCAGCAGCCCCTTGGACACGAACACTGAAGCTTTCTTT.

The chain carries TRBV15 and TRBJ1-2; unclear D gene. Germline loops: CDR1 LNHNV, CDR2 YYDKDF (reference sequence). The V end lost 3 bases, the J end lost 4 bases, and 12 bases lay between the germline ends. CDR3 length: 14 residues. The CDR3: CATSSGETSYGYTF. DNA of the CDR3: TGTGCCACCAGCAGCGGAGAAACTTCCTATGGCTACACCTTC.

This clonotype was detected a few times. This chain uses TRBV7-9 with TRBJ1-2; TRBD1 might be the D (5 bases). V shed 1 base and J shed 2 bases, with 11 bases lying between them. This CDR3 has 15 amino acids. Germline V gives CDR1 SEHNR, CDR2 FQNEAQ (reference sequence). CDR3 in amino acids: CASSLGRDPNYGYTF. The CDR3 nucleotides are TGTGCCAGCAGCTTAGGCAGGGACCCAAACTATGGCTACACCTTC.

This clonotype was picked up a small number of times. The chain is built from TRBV2 and TRBJ2-3, with D possibly TRBD1 on 6 matching bases. Looked up from germline, CDR1 is SNHLY and CDR2 is FYNNEI. V lost 8 bases, J lost 4 bases, and 19 bases lay in between. The CDR3 is 15 amino acids. This chain's CDR3 is CASSDPGGIADTQYF. In DNA form, the CDR3 reads TGTGCCAGCTCGGATCCTGGGGGCATCGCAGATACGCAGTATTTT.

CDR3: CASSYRSGAGNRDTDTQYF. The CDR3 DNA reads TGTGCCAGCAGCTACCGAAGTGGGGCCGGTAATAGAGACACAGATACGCAGTATTTT. This chain joins TRBV7-9 and TRBJ2-3, with a weak D call TRBD1 (5 bases). The CDR3 spans 19 residues. With 4 bases removed from V and 2 bases from J, the gap between germline ends came to 25 bases. Germline assignment: CDR1 SEHNR and CDR2 FQNEAQ (reference sequence).

This chain connects TRBV28 to TRBJ1-1; a weak D match, TRBD1 (5 bases). In germline, CDR1 is MDHEN, CDR2 SYDVKM. The germline V and J ends were trimmed by 6 bases and 0 bases, with 17 bases remaining between them. The CDR3 length is 16 residues. The CDR3 region is CASSRWGRILNTEAFF. As DNA, the CDR3 is TGTGCCAGCAGCCGGTGGGGACGGATCTTGAACACTGAAGCTTTCTTT.

This clonotype was recorded at least ten times. The V gene is TRBV7-2, the J gene TRBJ2-7; a possible D gene is TRBD2 (5 bases). V shed 1 base and J shed 2 bases, with 12 bases lying between them. Germline CDR1 reads SGHTA; CDR2 reads FQGNSA. CDR3 length: 15 residues. This chain's CDR3 is CASSLGPPGTYEQYF. Written as DNA, the CDR3 is TGTGCCAGCAGCTTAGGGCCCCCGGGGACCTACGAGCAGTACTTC.

The gene calls are TRBV7-4 and TRBJ2-7; D is possibly TRBD2 (5 bases). Germline V gene lookup returns CDR1 SGHVT and CDR2 SQSDAQ. With 5 bases removed from V and 6 bases from J, the gap between germline ends came to 20 bases. The CDR3 has 15 residues. The chain's CDR3 is CASSPSSLAIGEQYF. The CDR3 nucleotides read TGTGCCAGCAGCCCTAGTTCGCTAGCTATAGGCGAGCAGTACTTC.

V usage is TRBV7-4 and J usage is TRBJ1-5; D gene ambiguous. The germline CDR1 and CDR2 sequences are SGHVT and SQSDAQ. Trimming took 5 bases from V and 7 from J, leaving 15 bases between them. The CDR3 has 14 amino acids. The CDR3 here is CASSPTSSAQPQHF. The CDR3 nucleotides are TGTGCCAGCAGCCCAACCTCTTCCGCACAGCCCCAGCATTTT. Full variable domain (missing parts from reference TRBV7-4 and TRBJ1-5): GAGVSQSPRYKVAKRGRDVALRCDSISGHVTLYWYRQTLGQGSEVLTYSQSDAQRDKSGRPSGRFSAERPERSVSTLKIQRTEQGDSAVYLCASSPTSSAQPQHFGDGTRLSIL.

J is TRBJ1-4 and V is TRBV4-1; tentative D call: TRBD1 (6 bases). CDR1 is MGHRA and CDR2 is YSYEKL in the germline V gene. The CDR3 has 15 amino acids. Trimming pared 1 base from V and 4 bases from J, leaving 10 bases between. Written as DNA, the CDR3 is TGCGCCAGCAGCCAAGCGACAGGCTATAATGAAAAACTGTTTTTT. Its translation: CASSQATGYNEKLFF.

CDR3 sequence (DNA): TGTGCCAGCAGCTTCTCTGACGGGGCAGATACGCAGTATTTT. Translating it yields CASSFSDGADTQYF. The J gene is TRBJ2-3, the V gene TRBV6-1; tentatively, D is TRBD2 (5 bases). The CDR3 is 14 amino acids. Germline-derived CDR1 and CDR2 are MNHNS and SASEGT. The V end lost 6 bases, the J end lost 4 bases, and 14 bases lay between the germline ends.

This clonotype was seen only a few times. The chain has TRBV7-2 and TRBJ2-3, with TRBD1 as a possible D gene (6 bases). V lost 0 bases and J 0 bases, leaving 13 bases between the germline ends. Germline-derived CDR1 and CDR2 are SGHTA and FQGNSA. The CDR3 extends over 17 amino acids. The CDR3 nucleotides read TGTGCCAGCAGCTTAGCCATCGAGGGGGTGAGCACAGATACGCAGTATTTT. It is translated as CASSLAIEGVSTDTQYF.

The V gene is TRBV12-3 or TRBV12-4, the J gene TRBJ2-3, with a weak D call TRBD1 (5 bases). The germline V and J ends were trimmed by 3 bases and 4 bases, with 23 bases remaining between them. This CDR3 comprises 18 residues. CDR3 region: CASSLFLLGQSGPDTQYF. CDR3 DNA sequence: TGTGCCAGCAGTTTGTTCCTCTTGGGGCAATCTGGGCCAGATACGCAGTATTTT.